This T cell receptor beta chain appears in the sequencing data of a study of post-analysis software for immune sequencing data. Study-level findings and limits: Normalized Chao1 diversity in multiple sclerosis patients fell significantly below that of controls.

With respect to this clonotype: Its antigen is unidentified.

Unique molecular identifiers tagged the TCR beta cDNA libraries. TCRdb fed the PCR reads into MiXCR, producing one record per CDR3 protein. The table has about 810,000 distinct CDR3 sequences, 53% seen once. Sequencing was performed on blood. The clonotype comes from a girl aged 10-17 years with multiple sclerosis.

The CDR3 nucleotides are TGTGCCAGCAGCTGGACTAGCGGGAGGGCCGCCAAAAACATTCAGTACTTC. Its protein product is CASSWTSGRAAKNIQYF. The chain employs TRBV3-1 and TRBJ2-4, with 15 bases lining up with TRBD2. CDR3 length: 17 amino acids. V was pared by 5 bases and J by 1 base, with 3 bases of the junction left unmatched. Germline loops: CDR1 LGHDT, CDR2 YNNKEL (reference sequence).